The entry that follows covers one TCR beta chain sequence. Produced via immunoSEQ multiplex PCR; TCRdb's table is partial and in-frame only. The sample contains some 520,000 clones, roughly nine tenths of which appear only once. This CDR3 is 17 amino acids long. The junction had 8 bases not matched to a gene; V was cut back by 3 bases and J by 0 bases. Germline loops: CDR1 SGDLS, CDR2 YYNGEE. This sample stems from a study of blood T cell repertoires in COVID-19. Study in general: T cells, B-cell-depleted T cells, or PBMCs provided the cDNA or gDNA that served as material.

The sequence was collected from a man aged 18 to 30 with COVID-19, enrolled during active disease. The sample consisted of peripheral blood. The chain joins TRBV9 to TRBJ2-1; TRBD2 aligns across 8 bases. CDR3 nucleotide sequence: TGTGCCAGCAGCGCGAGGGCTAGCGGGTCCTCCTACAATGAGCAGTTCTTC. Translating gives CASSARASGSSYNEQFF.